The source of this TCR beta chain is a study of T cell repertoires in cytomegalovirus infection. Study-level background: Epitope selection comprised recently identified HLA-C-restricted CMV epitopes and well-studied HLA-B-restricted CMV epitopes. Carrying CMV and the relevant HLA type showed in public TCR beta signatures.

TCRdb ran MiXCR on the reads and lists one entry per CDR3 protein. The sample has some 920,000 distinct CDR3 sequences; around 30% are singletons. This clonotype was seen a single time. What it binds is not known. An end of the junction does not agree with germline; a read error may underlie this. Germline V CDR1 and CDR2: MNHEY, SMNVEV (reference sequence). The CDR3 covers 15 residues. The receptor comes from a human donor in good health (CMV status not recorded). Some clones in this sample may be carry-over from other donors' samples. The chain recombines TRBV27 with TRBJ2-3; 7 bases agree with TRBD1. Sequences were derived from cultured CD8+ T cells from PBMCs, sampled from culture after CMV antigen stimulation. CDR3 sequence reads: CASSFYRGVPDTQYF. CDR3 nucleotide sequence: TGTGCGAGCAGTTTTTACAGGGGTGTCCCAGATACGCAGTATTTT.